This TCR beta chain comes out of a study of blood T cell repertoires in COVID-19 (dated by TCRdb to the early 2020s). With regard to the full study: Collaborator samples came from the United States, Italy and Spain and covered acute and convalescent phases of COVID-19. The prospective study material was composed of cDNA or gDNA derived from T cells, B-cell-depleted T cells, or PBMCs. Deeply sampled blood TCRbeta repertoires from subjects exposed to, actively infected with, or recovered from COVID-19 were included in the dataset. A freely available public database, intended as a resource for researchers studying the immune response to SARS-CoV-2, is where the repertoires were released. The samples were drawn from the first 160 participants of the ongoing ImmuneRACE study and from 1,254 subjects provided by 6 global collaborators. The sample metadata nearly always contained a de-identified subject ID, COVID-19 status, age in years and sex. Where available, HLA class I and class II types were obtained from metadata supplied by the sample provider rather than from assay-based typing.

Remarks on this clone: Its specific antigen is unknown. No quality values exist for individual bases; no much larger clone is one base distant.

The investigation overall reported the following: The amount of clinical and demographic metadata varied by source and participant and was provided uncurated.

TCRbeta CDR3 regions were amplified from genomic DNA using the immunoSEQ Assay, a bias-controlled multiplex PCR. The authors processed their data as follows. The number of nucleated cells in each sample was estimated from the amplification of reference gene primers within the assay. Sequence reads were collapsed and filtered to measure the absolute abundance of every unique TCRbeta CDR3 rearrangement. For each sample, productive Simpson clonality was calculated as the square root of Simpson's diversity index over productive rearrangements. TCRdb took this table from immuneACCESS and kept in-frame rearrangements with V and J called. Such tables lack part of the clones; where checked against another copy, unresolved V genes explain under half of the gap, and the rest is unexplained. V, J and clone size are taken as reported in that table, and D and trimming were inferred from the DNA itself. Across this sample there are hundreds of thousands of clones, with approximately 88% seen only once. The ten largest clones take up roughly 10% of the sample.

V and J are truncated by 1 base and 1 base respectively, leaving an intervening sequence of 6 bases. From the cysteine through the phenylalanine, the CDR3 covers 15 amino acids. Only CDR3 DNA remains: 45 bases, in frame from the first base. Looking up the germline V gene (reference sequence) yields CDR1 SGHNT and CDR2 YYREEE. At one collaborating source in Seattle, patients were enrolled during active infection and were followed longitudinally through the course of disease. Collaborating institutions collected whole blood in K2EDTA tubes following their own protocols. For TCRbeta analysis, collaborators shipped samples as frozen whole blood, isolated PBMCs, or DNA extracted from either of those sample types.

The chain links TRBV5-4 with TRBJ2-6, with the D gene not confidently named. The sequence was collected from a woman aged 70-85 years with COVID-19, enrolled during active disease. Specimen: peripheral blood. The nucleotide sequence reads as follows: TGTGCCAGCAGCTTGCGGTTGTCTGGGGCCAACGTCCTGACTTTC. It encodes CASSLRLSGANVLTF. Supplemented by the reference TRBV5-4 and TRBJ2-6 proteins around the CDR3, the complete variable domain is ETGVTQSPTHLIKTRGQQVTLRCSSQSGHNTVSWYQQALGQGPQFIFQYYREEENGRGNFPPRFSGLQFPNYSSELNVNALELDDSALYLCASSLRLSGANVLTFGAGSRLTVL.